The present TCR beta chain was sequenced within a study of cytomegalovirus exposure and HLA in healthy donors (TCRdb year 2017). Some background on the complete study: An earlier analysis of approximately 640 of the donors reported 250 to 300 Gb of sequence data and more than 90 million unique TCR beta sequences from roughly 200 million T cells. An early release covering 550 to 650 HLA-typed donors comprised approximately 300 gigabases of sequencing data and about 90 million unique TCR sequences. Of the roughly 400 genotyped donors, roughly 80% were placed in the genetic ancestry cluster associated with self-reported Caucasian donors. The aim of the study was to test whether cataloging public T cell receptors could identify signatures of past pathogen exposure. The study profiled the T cell repertoires of under 700 subjects by immunosequencing and related them to cytomegalovirus serostatus. Besides the first cohort of around 670 subjects, a separate validation cohort made up of over 100 different subjects was used. The study combined high-throughput TCR immunosequencing, statistical association of individual TCRs with disease status, and machine learning to predict cytomegalovirus infection status. A later analysis re-examined previously published TCR beta repertoires from more than 550 donors and added high-resolution HLA genotyping to investigate patterns of TCR occurrence. Rather than using new phenotypic data, the later analysis identified candidate immune exposures from TCR beta sequences and from how often those sequences occurred across donors. An earlier analysis of several hundred of the donors applied high-throughput TCR beta sequencing to assess whether each TCR beta V gene segment acted as functional or pseudogenic. Alongside the repertoire data, information on donor age, sex, ethnicity and CMV serostatus was compiled. Genome-wide SNP genotypes for about three fifths of the roughly 670 donors were used in a later genetic analysis, which treated that subset as a discovery cohort. All discovery cohort repertoires had been generated on a single sequencing platform. HLA typing covered class I and class II loci at four-digit resolution. The number of typed donors differed by locus: 629-630 for A, B, C, DRB1 and DQB1; approximately 520 for DQA1; 606 for DPA1; and about 450 for DPB1. Roughly five DR-DQ haplotypes were handled as single units for association and clustering because linkage in the cohort was strong. On average, roughly 250,000 unique TCR beta nucleotide sequences were sequenced per donor among a few hundred genotyped donors of the cohort, with roughly 18% of those sequences being non-productive.

As for this clone: Its antigen is not yet known. No base qualities exist here, and no much larger clone lies one base off it.

Results the study describes overall, beyond this receptor: A few of the identified cytomegalovirus-associated TCR beta chains were confirmed in vitro to be specific for cytomegalovirus antigens. A further reported finding was that TCR beta sequences accurately predicted the HLA-A and HLA-B alleles for most subjects in the first cohort. When HLA alleles, especially DR and DQ, strongly co-occurred, attributing TCR associations to individual alleles was difficult. Because HLA typing was unavailable for some donors at each locus, only the typed subset was used in association tests. The 87-base-pair reads could not distinguish some IMGT-functional V segments, including TRBV6-2 and TRBV6-3, so those segments were excluded. Broadly in line with IMGT annotations, most TCR beta V segments showed up in productive rearrangements about 87% or about 30% of the time in an earlier analysis of some 590 of the donors. A total of 164 TCR beta chains were listed by the study as associated with cytomegalovirus. The authors suggested that the approach could potentially be generalized to other disease states and immunological phenotypes. In a later analysis, TCR association rates were found to vary across HLA loci, with the most associated TCRs seen for DRB1 alleles and the fewest for HLA-C alleles. In a later analysis, some 18,000 TCR beta sequences were associated with specific HLA alleles at a false discovery rate of 0.05. Compared with the approximately 700-donor mean, donors in an Asian-associated ancestry cluster had fewer N-insertions in productive TCRs, according to a later genetic analysis. Seventeen rarely observed V segments, including chromosome 9 orphons, were excluded from the earlier analysis of some 590 of the donors because counts were too low. A group of highly shared sequence variants was considered likely to be a technical artifact of the sequencing pipeline. Compared with equally common non-associated chains, HLA-associated TCR beta chains in a later analysis were more clonally expanded and had lower generation probabilities. In a later genetic analysis, a missense DCLRE1C variant was associated with V-gene and J-gene trimming of TCR beta chains, and the association was replicated in an independent cohort. While some public TCRs were present in many individuals, most TCR sequences turned up only very rarely across donors. Linkage disequilibrium might explain the correlated functional status among segregating V segments, but an unknown experimental factor could not be excluded. According to a later analysis, most CMV-associated TCR beta chains appeared to be HLA-restricted, and the HLA associations seemed to be driven largely by CMV exposure. Sequencing depth was assumed to be roughly uniform across donors in the presence/absence analyses, though that assumption may not hold. This cohort had only TCR beta chains sequenced, and the lack of alpha or paired-chain data limited which features could be detected. Immune exposure information for the cohort was limited to CMV serostatus. The classifier was reported to diagnose cytomegalovirus status with high specificity and sensitivity in both the original and validation cohorts. Several of the top co-occurrence clusters appeared to be linked to parvovirus B19, influenza, CMV and Epstein-Barr virus, according to a later analysis.

At the junction V is shortened by 0 bases and J by 0 bases; bases outside the gene matches: 2. Including the terminal cysteine and phenylalanine, the CDR3 comprises 16 residues. The DNA shown is the 48-base CDR3, in frame from base 1. The cohort consisted of 600 to 700 healthy bone marrow donors. At the time of sampling, all cohort members were nominally healthy, though unrecorded immune exposures were likely present. The donor was CMV seropositive and was included in the group of 250 to 350 seropositive cohort members. A peripheral blood sample was collected from each donor, and TCR beta sequencing was performed on peripheral blood mononuclear cells. Genomic DNA was extracted from the blood cell samples with the Qiagen DNeasy Blood Extraction Kit. Libraries came from the immunoSEQ multiplex PCR assay. For the multiplex PCR, a mixture combining 60 forward primers for TCR Vbeta segments and 13 reverse primers for TCR Jbeta segments was used. The CDR3 region of rearranged TCR beta genes was amplified from genomic DNA by a multiplex PCR assay. Amplified TCR beta libraries were sequenced as 87-base-pair reads on the Illumina HiSeq System. The study's processing was this. In a later analysis, roughly 80 million unique TCR beta chains were counted across the 650 to 700 repertoires, and roughly 11 million of these chains were shared by at least two donors. Raw reads were error-corrected and collapsed into unique sequences with a nearest-neighbor algorithm that merged closely related sequences to remove PCR and sequencing errors. To assign V, D and J gene segments, CDR3 sequences were aligned to IMGT reference sequences. Each retained sequence needed at least a six-nucleotide match to both a V gene segment and a J gene segment. Rearrangements were classified as productive when the CDR3 lacked stop codons and remained in frame with V and J, and all other rearrangements were classified as non-productive. Following IMGT convention, CDR3 was defined as the stretch from the second conserved V-encoded cysteine to the conserved J-encoded phenylalanine. The earlier analysis of about 570 of the donors excluded any sequence lacking an unambiguous match to a single V gene segment. An earlier analysis of approximately 590 of the donors classified V segments as functional when productive rearrangements were above 56.7% and as segregating when the standard deviation between donors was above 5%. A statistical classification framework was built for diagnosing cytomegalovirus status from the catalog of TCR beta chain sequences. In a later analysis, V and J genes were assigned by comparing TCR nucleotide sequences against IMGT/GENE-DB human TR gene sequences. In a later analysis, CDR3 sequences and most-parsimonious VDJ recombination scenarios were assigned using the TCRdist pipeline. A later analysis defined each TCR beta chain by its CDR3 amino acid sequence plus V-gene family, and excluded reads lacking a unique V-gene family. To address suspected cross-contamination and a sequencing artifact, a later analysis removed approximately 590 highly shared, low-generation-probability nucleotide sequences. In a later analysis, a clonal expansion index for each public chain was calculated from normalized within-repertoire ranks of inferred template counts. In a later analysis, generation probabilities were computed with a VDJ recombination model fitted to out-of-frame rearrangements, and the resulting probabilities were checked against IGoR. Hypergeometric tests were used in a later analysis to score TCR-TCR, TCR-HLA and TCR-CMV co-occurrence, with a repertoire-size bias correction applied to the TCR pairs. In a later analysis, false discovery rates were estimated by permuting HLA or CMV assignments 20 times. In a later analysis, co-occurring TCRs were grouped using DBSCAN, with TCRdist sequence similarity added in when clustering inside HLA-allele-positive subsets. Repertoires with fewer than 30,000 or more than 120,000 public chains were left out of co-occurrence clustering, as were a few repertoires with anomalous nucleotide sharing. Here the immuneACCESS table is served through TCRdb, limited to in-frame sequences with V and J called. Missing clones are a known gap in these copies; in checked studies unresolved V genes cover under half, and the rest lacks a known reason. V, J and clone size were drawn from that table, and D and trimming were deduced from the DNA. The sample table records 150,000 to 200,000 clones; about 75% of these occur just once. The ten top clones hold around 8.3% of the sample.

Sequences were obtained from PBMCs. This chain is built from TRBV5-3 and TRBJ2-7; 11 bases in the junction line up with TRBD2. TRBV5-3 is sorted into the ORF group, with uncertain function. The receptor was derived from a woman aged 35 to 49 in good health and CMV-seropositive. The bases read TGTGCCAGAAGCTTGGGACTAGCGGGACTCTCCTACGAGCAGTACTTC. It translates to CARSLGLAGLSYEQYF.